The 20 T cell receptor beta chains below all came from one sample that was sequenced in a study of blood T cells in healthy people across ages (dated by TCRdb to between 2014 and 2016). Receptors were amplified or captured by 5' RACE. TCRdb shows the sequencer as Illumina HiSeq 2500. A second PCR of about 7 to 12 cycles was performed with a sample-barcoded 5' primer and a J-beta primer mix. Clones were called with MiXCR by TCRdb after fastp trimmed the public reads at Q25, and only in-frame beta chains were retained. Every entry covers one CDR3 protein and lists the most common genes and DNA from its rows. This sample is represented by approximately 800,000 distinct CDR3 sequences; more than 50% of them were singletons. The ten largest make up around 25% of the sample. The sequenced material came from blood. Every receptor here comes from a man between 35 and 55 years old in good health.

The rearrangement uses TRBV12-3 or TRBV12-4 and TRBJ2-3; D ambiguous. Trimming took off 2 bases at V and 6 bases at J, with 12 bases between the two ends. There are 14 residues in the CDR3. This CDR3 reads CASSLRGQADTQYF. The DNA for the CDR3 is TGTGCCAGCAGTTTAAGAGGTCAGGCGGATACGCAGTATTTT.

The chain combines TRBV20-1 with TRBJ2-1; 13 bases are a match to TRBD2. In germline, CDR1 is DFQATT, CDR2 SNEGSKA (reference sequence). With V trimmed by 5 bases and J by 4 bases, 2 bases remained unmatched. The CDR3 spans 14 residues. The CDR3 protein is CSAAGLAGYNEQFF. In DNA form, the CDR3 reads TGCAGTGCTGCGGGACTAGCGGGATACAATGAGCAGTTCTTC.

The genes are TRBV4-2 and TRBJ2-5, with TRBD2 matching 14 bases. J lost 3 bases, V lost 6 bases, and 21 bases had no gene match. The CDR3 consists of 21 residues. Germline values: CDR1 LGHNA, CDR2 YNFKEQ. CDR3 loop: CASSPSVSGTSGRVKEETQYF. The CDR3 DNA follows: TGTGCCAGCAGTCCCTCAGTATCCGGGACTAGCGGGAGAGTTAAAGAAGAGACCCAGTACTTC.

V is TRBV6-2 or TRBV6-3 and J is TRBJ1-2, with a tentative D call TRBD1 (6 bases). Germline lookup yields CDR1 MNHEY and CDR2 SVGEGT. There are 12 residues in the CDR3. Deletions cut 11 bases from V and 7 bases from J, with 17 bases between. CDR3 DNA sequence: TGTGCCTCAGTAGATGGGGGGCTTGGCTACACCTTC. This sequence encodes CASVDGGLGYTF.

This clonotype turned up a few times. The J gene is TRBJ2-3, the V gene TRBV29-1; TRBD2 matches at 7 bases. CDR3 length: 13 amino acids. Unmatched junction bases numbered 10, after V lost 7 bases and J lost 6 bases. Per the germline V gene, CDR1 is SQVTM and CDR2 is ANQGSEA. For the CDR3, the DNA is TGCAGCGCAGTGCTGACTAGCTTGGATACGCAGTATTTT. Amino acids: CSAVLTSLDTQYF.

The chain is built from TRBV20-1 and TRBJ2-1; a possible D gene is TRBD2 (6 bases). V was shortened by 5 bases and J by 9 bases, with 26 bases between the two germline ends. The CDR3 spans 16 residues. Germline values: CDR1 DFQATT, CDR2 SNEGSKA (reference sequence). CDR3 loop: CSALHTQGPPRGEQFF. The CDR3 nucleotides are TGCAGTGCTCTCCATACACAAGGACCACCGCGGGGTGAGCAGTTCTTC.

V usage is TRBV18 and J usage is TRBJ2-1; 8 bases fit TRBD1. CDR3 length equals 15 residues. Germline CDR1 and CDR2: KGHSH and LQKENI. The V and J ends lost 3 bases and 7 bases, in that order; junction bases with no gene match: 8. The CDR3 loop is CASSPSRDRSNEQFF. The CDR3 DNA sequence: TGTGCCAGCTCACCGTCCCGGGACAGGTCTAATGAGCAGTTCTTC.

The CDR3 protein is CASSRGGRPFNEQYF. DNA of the CDR3: TGTGCCAGCAGCCGCGGGGGGCGCCCCTTCAATGAGCAGTACTTC. The rearrangement uses TRBV6-2 or TRBV6-3 and TRBJ2-5, with 8 nucleotides matching TRBD2. Trimming removed 6 bases from V and 11 bases from J; junction bases left unmatched: 17. The germline CDR1 and CDR2 sequences are MNHEY and SVGEGT. This CDR3 comprises 15 residues.

J is TRBJ2-7 and V is TRBV11-2, with TRBD2 as a possible D gene (7 bases). Germline assignment: CDR1 SGHAT and CDR2 FQNNGV. This CDR3 comprises 15 residues. V lost 4 bases and J lost 6, with 19 bases in between. CDR3 region: CASSYESRRGGEQYF. The CDR3, as DNA: TGTGCCAGCAGCTACGAAAGCAGGAGGGGGGGCGAGCAGTACTTC.

As regards this clonotype: One junction end does not reproduce the germline sequence, and a read error may be involved. The rearrangement joins TRBV6-1 to TRBJ2-7, with 12 bases identical to TRBD2. TRBJ2-4 explains the end of the DNA better; the J call may be wrong. This CDR3 has 18 residues. Germline CDR1 MNHNS, CDR2 SASEGT. In DNA, the CDR3 is TGTGCCGGCAGTCCAGGACTAGCGGGGCCCTTTTCCAAAAACATTCAGTACTTC. Translating it yields CAGSPGLAGPFSKNIQYF.

V usage is TRBV30 and J usage is TRBJ1-2, with D possibly being TRBD1 (5 bases). Germline assignment: CDR1 GTSNPN and CDR2 SVGIG (reference sequence). CDR3 size: 15 residues. Trimming took off 4 bases at V and 6 bases at J, with 21 bases between the two ends. The CDR3 loop is CAWNRRSGGIDGYTF. The DNA of the CDR3 is TGTGCCTGGAATCGTCGATCCGGGGGGATTGATGGCTACACCTTC.

The chain joins TRBV25-1 to TRBJ1-6, with D possibly TRBD1 on 5 matching bases. Per the germline V gene, CDR1 is MGHDK and CDR2 is SYGVNS. The CDR3 contains 14 residues. Trimming removed 7 bases at V and 2 bases at J, with 9 bases between. The CDR3 sequence is CASTAGAYNSPLHF. CDR3 nucleotide sequence: TGTGCCAGCACGGCGGGGGCCTATAATTCACCCCTCCACTTT.

This clonotype was counted between two and nine times. The chain carries TRBV11-3 and TRBJ2-7; weak D call: TRBD2 (5 bases). V was trimmed by 7 bases and J by 5 bases, leaving 12 bases between them. The CDR3 is 12 residues long. Per the germline V gene, CDR1 is SGHNT and CDR2 is YENEEA. CDR3 bases: TGTGCCAGCAACCCGGACGGGAACGAGCAGTACTTC. Translated: CASNPDGNEQYF.

The rearrangement links TRBV3-1 to TRBJ2-3; 7 nucleotides agree with TRBD2. V lost 4 bases, J lost 1 base, and 8 bases stayed unmatched. This CDR3 is 16 amino acids long. From germline, CDR1 is LGHDT and CDR2 YNNKEL (reference sequence). The CDR3: CASSPRASGRTDTQYF. CDR3 in DNA: TGTGCCAGCAGCCCCCGCGCTAGCGGACGCACAGATACGCAGTATTTT.

This chain uses TRBV7-9 with TRBJ2-1; D not certain. The CDR3 is 15 residues long. Germline loops: CDR1 SEHNR, CDR2 FQNEAQ (reference sequence). Trimming cost V 5 bases and J 1 base, with 12 bases left between them. The CDR3 is CASSPPEVSYNEQFF. In DNA, the CDR3 is TGTGCCAGCAGCCCCCCGGAAGTTTCCTACAATGAGCAGTTCTTC.

The J gene is TRBJ2-1, the V gene TRBV27; 9 bases map to TRBD1. The CDR3 loop spans 13 amino acids. Germline-derived CDR1 and CDR2 are MNHEY and SMNVEV (reference sequence). The CDR3 region has the DNA TGTGCGGTAGGGGGACAGGGCCAGGGTGAGCAGTTCTTC. Protein product: CAVGGQGQGEQFF.

The chain is built from TRBV4-2 and TRBJ2-7; D might be TRBD1 or TRBD2, each matching 5 bases. This CDR3 has 22 residues. In germline, CDR1 is LGHNA, CDR2 YNFKEQ. V lost 2 bases to trimming and J lost 3 bases, with 35 bases between them. For the CDR3, the DNA is TGTGCCAGCAGCCAAAGGGTTAGGTGGGCGACGTCAGCGACGGGACGGGACTACGAGCAGTACTTC. Encoded protein: CASSQRVRWATSATGRDYEQYF.

The chain joins TRBV20-1 to TRBJ2-2; tentative D call: TRBD2 (6 bases). The germline V and J ends were trimmed by 6 bases and 5 bases, with 25 bases remaining between them. Germline-derived CDR1 and CDR2 are DFQATT and SNEGSKA (reference sequence). The CDR3 consists of 17 residues. The CDR3 nucleotides read TGCAGTGCCTCCCGGAGGGATCAGACCATAGAGACCGGGGAGCTGTTTTTT. Its protein is CSASRRDQTIETGELFF.

There are a few counts of this clonotype. The chain uses TRBV7-9 and TRBJ2-5; D ambiguous. The germline CDR1 and CDR2 sequences are SEHNR and FQNEAQ (reference sequence). The CDR3 length is 14 residues. Trimming removed 0 bases at V and 4 bases at J, with 9 bases between. DNA for the CDR3: TGTGCCAGCAGCTTAGCGTACCCGGGAGAGACCCAGTACTTC. It is translated as CASSLAYPGETQYF. Full variable domain (rest looked up from reference TRBV7-9 and TRBJ2-5): DTGVSQNPRHKITKRGQNVTFRCDPISEHNRLYWYRQTLGQGPEFLTYFQNEAQLEKSRLLSDRFSAERPKGSFSTLEIQRTEQGDSAMYLCASSLAYPGETQYFGPGTRLLVL.

This clonotype was counted many times. This CDR3 is CATSRRQGTGADTQYF. The DNA for the CDR3 is TGTGCCACCAGCAGAAGACAGGGCACGGGTGCAGATACGCAGTATTTT. The rearrangement joins TRBV15 to TRBJ2-3, with 7 bases identical to TRBD1. J lost 4 bases, V lost 2 bases, and 9 bases had no gene match. The CDR3 runs to 16 residues. Germline V gene data show CDR1 as LNHNV and CDR2 as YYDKDF (reference sequence). Drawing the rest from reference TRBV15 and TRBJ2-3, the complete variable domain is DAMVIQNPRYQVTQFGKPVTLSCSQTLNHNVMYWYQQKSSQAPKLLFHYYDKDFNNEADTPDNFQSRRPNTSFCFLDIRSPGLGDTAMYLCATSRRQGTGADTQYFGPGTRLTVL.